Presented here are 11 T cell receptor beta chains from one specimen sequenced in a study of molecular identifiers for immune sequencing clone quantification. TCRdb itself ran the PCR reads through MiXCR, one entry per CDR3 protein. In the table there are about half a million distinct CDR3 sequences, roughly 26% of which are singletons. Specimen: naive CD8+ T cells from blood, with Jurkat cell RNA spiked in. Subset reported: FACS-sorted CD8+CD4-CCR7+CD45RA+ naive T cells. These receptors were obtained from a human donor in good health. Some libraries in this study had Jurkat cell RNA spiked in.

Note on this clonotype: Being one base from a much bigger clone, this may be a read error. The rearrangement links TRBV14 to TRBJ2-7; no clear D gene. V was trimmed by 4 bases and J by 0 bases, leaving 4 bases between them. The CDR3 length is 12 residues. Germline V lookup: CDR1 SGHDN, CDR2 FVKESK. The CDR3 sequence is CASSPHSYEQYF. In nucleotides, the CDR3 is TGTGCCAGCAGCCCACACTCCTACGAGCAGTACTTC.

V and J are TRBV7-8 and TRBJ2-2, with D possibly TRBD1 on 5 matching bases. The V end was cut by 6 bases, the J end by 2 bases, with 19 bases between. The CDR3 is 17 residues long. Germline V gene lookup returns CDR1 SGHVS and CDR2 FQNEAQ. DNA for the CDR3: TGTGCCAGCAGATTCAGGCCTGACAGCTTAAACACCGGGGAGCTGTTTTTT. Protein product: CASRFRPDSLNTGELFF.

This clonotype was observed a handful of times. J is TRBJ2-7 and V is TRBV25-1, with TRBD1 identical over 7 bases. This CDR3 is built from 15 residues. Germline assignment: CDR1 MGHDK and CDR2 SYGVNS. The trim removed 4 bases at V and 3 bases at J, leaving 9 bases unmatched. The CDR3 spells CASSGLTGSNYEQYF. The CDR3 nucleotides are TGTGCCAGCAGTGGCCTGACAGGGTCGAACTACGAGCAGTACTTC.

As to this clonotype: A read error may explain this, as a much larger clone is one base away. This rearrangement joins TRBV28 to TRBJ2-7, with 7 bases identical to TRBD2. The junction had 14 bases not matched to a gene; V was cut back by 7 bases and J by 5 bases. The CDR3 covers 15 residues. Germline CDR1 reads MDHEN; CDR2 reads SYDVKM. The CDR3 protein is CASTLAEVGYHEQYF. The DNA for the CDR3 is TGTGCCAGCACTCTAGCGGAGGTCGGGTATCACGAGCAGTACTTC.

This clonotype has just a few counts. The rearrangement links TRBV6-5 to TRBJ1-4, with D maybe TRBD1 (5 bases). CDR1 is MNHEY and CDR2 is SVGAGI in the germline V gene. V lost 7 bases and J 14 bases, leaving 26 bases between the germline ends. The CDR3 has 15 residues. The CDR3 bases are TGTGCCAGCACGCCTTATCTGGGGGGGGAGTTCACCCTGTTTTTT. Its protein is CASTPYLGGEFTLFF.

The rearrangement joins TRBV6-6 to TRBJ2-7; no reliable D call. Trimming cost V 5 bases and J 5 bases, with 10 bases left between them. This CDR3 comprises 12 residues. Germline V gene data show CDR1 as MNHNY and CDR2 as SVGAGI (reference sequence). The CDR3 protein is CASSHLQHEQYF. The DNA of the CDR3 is TGTGCCAGCAGTCACCTCCAGCACGAGCAGTACTTC.

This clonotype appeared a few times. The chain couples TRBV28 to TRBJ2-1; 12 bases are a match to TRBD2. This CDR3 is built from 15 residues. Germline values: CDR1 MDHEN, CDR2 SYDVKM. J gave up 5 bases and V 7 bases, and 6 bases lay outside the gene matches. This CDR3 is CASTRGLAGHNEQFF. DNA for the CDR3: TGTGCCAGCACCCGAGGACTAGCGGGACACAATGAGCAGTTCTTC.

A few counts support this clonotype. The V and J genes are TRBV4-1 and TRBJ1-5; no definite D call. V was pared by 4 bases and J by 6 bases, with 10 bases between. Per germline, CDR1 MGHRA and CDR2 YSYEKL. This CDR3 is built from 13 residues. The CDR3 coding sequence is TGCGCCAGCAGCCTCCCGGGCGCTCAGCCCCAGCATTTT. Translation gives CASSLPGAQPQHF.

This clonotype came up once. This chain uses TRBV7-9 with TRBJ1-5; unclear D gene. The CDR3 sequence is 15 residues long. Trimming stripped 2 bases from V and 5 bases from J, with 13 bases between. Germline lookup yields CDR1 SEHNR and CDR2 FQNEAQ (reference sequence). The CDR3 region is CASSLSFGVDQPQHF. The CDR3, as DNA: TGTGCCAGCAGCTTATCGTTTGGAGTCGATCAGCCCCAGCATTTT. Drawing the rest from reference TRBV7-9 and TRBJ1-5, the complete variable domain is DTGVSQNPRHKITKRGQNVTFRCDPISEHNRLYWYRQTLGQGPEFLTYFQNEAQLEKSRLLSDRFSAERPKGSFSTLEIQRTEQGDSAMYLCASSLSFGVDQPQHFGDGTRLSIL.

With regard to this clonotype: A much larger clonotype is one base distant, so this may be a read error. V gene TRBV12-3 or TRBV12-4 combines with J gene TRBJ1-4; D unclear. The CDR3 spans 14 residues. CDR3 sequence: CASSLVSDHEELFF. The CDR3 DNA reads TGTGCCAGCAGTTTAGTCTCGGACCATGAAGAACTGTTTTTT.

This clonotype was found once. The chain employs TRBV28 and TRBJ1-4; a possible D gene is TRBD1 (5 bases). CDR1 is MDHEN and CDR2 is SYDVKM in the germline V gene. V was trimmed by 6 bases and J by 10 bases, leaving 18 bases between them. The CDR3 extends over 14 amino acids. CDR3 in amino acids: CASRRTAGDGKLFF. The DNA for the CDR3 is TGTGCCAGCAGACGGACGGCGGGGGATGGAAAACTGTTTTTT.